This T cell receptor (beta chain) was recovered during a study of T cell changes during pregnancy in multiple sclerosis (dated by TCRdb to the late 2010s). Regarding the research as a whole: The study looked at changes in the T cell repertoire across pregnancy in women with multiple sclerosis.

Library preparation employed the immunoSEQ multiplex PCR assay. TCRdb obtained this table from immuneACCESS and retained in-frame rearrangements with V and J assigned. These tables miss some clones; where compared with another copy, unresolved V genes account for less than half of the shortfall, and the remainder is unexplained. For this sample there are tens of thousands of clones; approximately 91% appear just once. Together, the top ten hold around 0.5% of the sample. To note about this clone: No antigen is known for it. The record has no base qualities; no much larger clone is one base away.

The sequenced sample was CD4+ T cells from peripheral blood mononuclear cells, obtained in the second trimester of pregnancy. This receptor was identified in a female donor in good health, enrolled as a control in a pregnancy study.

The bases read TGTGCCAGTTCCTTTAGCGGGAGGTCTCAGGGGCAGTTCTTC. Translation gives CASSFSGRSQGQFF. The chain uses TRBV7-2 and TRBJ2-1; 10 bases in the middle match TRBD2. The V end gives up 9 bases and the J end 12 bases, leaving 14 bases in the junction not matched to a gene. From the cysteine through the phenylalanine, the CDR3 covers 14 amino acids. The only DNA kept is the CDR3, 42 bases in frame from the first base. The CDR1 and CDR2 encoded by the germline V gene are SGHTA and FQGNSA.